The subject of this entry is one TCR beta chain. What it binds is unknown. The sample comes from a study of radiotherapy plus CTLA-4 blockade in lung cancer. Whole-study findings and limits: Blood TCR clones of tumor origin expanded after radiotherapy plus ipilimumab.

The CDR3 sequence is 14 residues long. From germline, CDR1 is MNHEY and CDR2 SMNVEV (reference sequence). V was pared by 6 bases and J by 1 base, with 9 bases between. Method: immunoSEQ multiplex PCR; TCRdb's copy keeps in-frame clones and lacks some. The table includes more than 40,000 clones, more than 75% detected once. Sample: peripheral blood, taken from a patient treated with radiotherapy plus ipilimumab. The chain links TRBV27 to TRBJ1-4; no firm D call. This receptor was taken from a human donor with non-small cell lung cancer who had stable disease on radiotherapy plus ipilimumab. The CDR3 DNA reads TGTGCCAGCAGCTTCAGTGGAACTAATGAAAAACTGTTTTTT. It specifies CASSFSGTNEKLFF.